Below are 13 T cell receptor beta chains sequenced from a single sample in a study of blood T cell repertoires in COVID-19. Data came from immunoSEQ multiplex PCR; TCRdb stores just in-frame clones and leaves some out. This sample has roughly 170,000 clones; approximately 80% occur once, and the top ten carry about 18%. Sequenced input: PBMCs or T cells enriched from blood (not recorded which). Receptors originate from a woman aged 45-60 years who had recovered from COVID-19.

The chain employs TRBV11-2 and TRBJ1-1; 7 nucleotides align to TRBD1. The trim removed 5 bases at V and 4 bases at J, leaving 10 bases unmatched. There are 15 residues in the CDR3. Per germline, CDR1 SGHAT and CDR2 FQNNGV. Here the CDR3 reads CASSPSGTVITEAFF. The CDR3 DNA reads as TGTGCCAGCAGCCCATCCGGGACAGTGATCACTGAAGCTTTCTTT.

This clone was observed a handful of times. The gene calls are TRBV5-1 and TRBJ2-1; D remains ambiguous. CDR3 size: 16 residues. The V end lost 0 bases, the J end lost 0 bases, and 10 bases lay between the germline ends. Germline values: CDR1 SGHRS, CDR2 YFSETQ. The CDR3 bases are TGCGCCAGCAGCTTGGAGGCGGCGAGCTCCTACAATGAGCAGTTCTTC. It translates to CASSLEAASSYNEQFF.

The table lists this clone with many counts. The chain recombines TRBV7-8 with TRBJ1-5; 7 bases map to TRBD1. Germline CDR1 SGHVS, CDR2 FQNEAQ. V shed 5 bases, J shed 2 bases, and the junction held 6 bases outside the gene matches. The CDR3 covers 15 residues. The DNA for the CDR3 is TGTGCCAGCAGCACGACAGGACAGGGCAATCAGCCCCAGCATTTT. Translating gives CASSTTGQGNQPQHF. Supplemented by reference TRBV7-8 and TRBJ1-5, the full variable domain reads GAGVSQSPRYKVAKRGQDVALRCDPISGHVSLFWYQQALGQGPEFLTYFQNEAQLDKSGLPSDRFFAERPEGSVSTLKIQRTQQEDSAVYLCASSTTGQGNQPQHFGDGTRLSIL.

The V and J genes are TRBV6-5 and TRBJ2-1, with D maybe TRBD2 (6 bases). This CDR3 spans 14 amino acids. V lost 5 bases to trimming and J lost 5 bases, with 13 bases between them. Germline-derived CDR1 and CDR2 are MNHEY and SVGAGI. The CDR3 nucleotides are TGTGCCAGCAGTCCTCGTACTAGCAACAATGAGCAGTTCTTC. Translating gives CASSPRTSNNEQFF.

This chain links TRBV5-6 with TRBJ1-2; D is ambiguous. This CDR3 contains 15 residues. The V gene's germline CDR1 is SGHDT and CDR2 YYEEEE. The V gene lost 0 bases and the J gene lost 0 bases, with 9 bases spanning the gap. The CDR3 nucleotides are TGTGCCAGCAGCTTGGGGTTCACACCTAACTATGGCTACACCTTC. It encodes CASSLGFTPNYGYTF.

The rearrangement uses TRBV28 and TRBJ1-2; 8 nucleotides match TRBD1. V lost 2 bases, J lost 4 bases, and 3 bases stayed unmatched. The CDR3 is 14 amino acids. CDR1 is MDHEN, CDR2 SYDVKM, per germline. CDR3 residues: CASSLLDRGYGYTF. CDR3 DNA sequence: TGTGCCAGCAGTTTACTCGACAGGGGCTATGGCTACACCTTC.

This sequence joins TRBV20-1 and TRBJ1-2; perhaps TRBD1 as D (5 bases). CDR3 size: 11 residues. Germline V gene lookup returns CDR1 DFQATT and CDR2 SNEGSKA (reference sequence). The ends were cut back, 6 bases at V and 2 bases at J, with 7 bases in the middle. CDR3 coding DNA: TGCAGTGCCAGGGAAAACTATGGCTACACCTTC. Translation: CSARENYGYTF.

This chain links TRBV3-1 (or the pseudogene TRBV3-2) with TRBJ2-2; D may be TRBD1 (7 bases). The CDR3 totals 15 residues. Trimming pared 4 bases from V and 4 bases from J, leaving 13 bases between. Germline V lookup: CDR1 LGHDT, CDR2 YNNKEL (reference sequence). DNA for the CDR3: TGTGCCAGCAGCCCCGACAGGGAGGCCACCGGGGAGCTGTTTTTT. This sequence encodes CASSPDREATGELFF.

The chain employs TRBV7-3 and TRBJ2-3, with a possible D match to TRBD1 (6 bases). V was pared by 2 bases and J by 6 bases, with 9 bases between. Germline values: CDR1 SGHTA, CDR2 FQGTGA. The CDR3 spans 13 residues. The CDR3 region has the DNA TGTGCCAGCAGCTTAGCGACAGGTGATACGCAGTATTTT. It specifies CASSLATGDTQYF.

V usage is TRBV18 and J usage is TRBJ2-7; D remains unclear. V lost 2 bases and J lost 4, with 9 bases in between. Germline V gene data show CDR1 as KGHSH and CDR2 as LQKENI. The CDR3 spans 13 residues. The CDR3, as DNA: TGTGCCAGCTCACCAATGGCAGAATACGAGCAGTACTTC. This codes for CASSPMAEYEQYF.

Only a few counts were recorded for this clone. This chain links TRBV30 with TRBJ2-3; maybe TRBD2 (5 bases). Per germline, CDR1 GTSNPN and CDR2 SVGIG (reference sequence). V lost 4 bases to trimming and J lost 6 bases, with 14 bases between them. The CDR3 contains 13 residues. This CDR3 is CAWNAGLGDTQYF. The CDR3 bases are TGTGCCTGGAACGCGGGTCTGGGGGATACGCAGTATTTT.

V is TRBV11-3 and J is TRBJ2-1; 10 bases are a match to TRBD2. The V gene's germline CDR1 is SGHNT and CDR2 YENEEA. Trimming at V came to 4 bases and at J to 4 bases, leaving 1 base not matched to a gene. This CDR3 is 14 amino acids long. CDR3 sequence reads: CASSSGLAYNEQFF. CDR3 DNA: TGTGCCAGCAGCTCGGGACTAGCGTACAATGAGCAGTTCTTC.

J is TRBJ1-1 and V is TRBV9; 10 nucleotides agree with TRBD1. CDR1 and CDR2 (germline): SGDLS, YYNGEE. V trimming: 1 base; J trimming: 7 bases; junction bases outside the gene matches: 4. The CDR3 spans 14 residues. For the CDR3, the DNA is TGTGCCAGCAGCGTACTAGGGGACAGGGGTGAAGCTTTCTTT. It encodes CASSVLGDRGEAFF.